The rows below give T cell receptor beta chains drawn from one sample of a study of identical twins. TCRdb passed the 5' RACE reads through MiXCR, listing each CDR3 protein once. The sample carries around 1.7 million distinct CDR3 sequences, less than 40% recorded once. The source material was cord blood. Receptor source: a newborn girl in good health. Both conserved end residues are part of each CDR3. D genes are given only for firm matches. Rows give clone size only sometimes, using once, few, many, or a class for an expanded clone.

>TRBJ2-1|TRBD1|-|TRBV2
CASSGPRQGIIEFF
TGTGCCAGCAGCGGTCCCCGACAGGGCATTATTGAGTTCTTC
>TRBJ2-7|TRBD2|-|TRBV2
CASSGLSASGRSYEQYF
TGTGCCAGCAGTGGGCTCTCTGCTAGCGGGAGGTCCTACGAGCAGTACTTC
>TRBJ2-1|TRBD2|few|TRBV18
CASSPETSGTRSEQFF
TGTGCCAGCTCACCTGAGACTAGCGGCACCAGGAGTGAGCAGTTCTTC
>TRBJ2-5|TRBD2|-|TRBV20-1
CSAGGTSGTQETQYF
TGCAGTGCTGGGGGGACTAGCGGGACCCAAGAGACCCAGTACTTC
>TRBJ1-4|TRBD1|once|TRBV4-1
CASSPEPGGKLFF
TGCGCCAGCAGCCCGGAACCAGGGGGGAAACTGTTTTTT
>TRBJ1-2|TRBD1|-|TRBV20-1
CSARGGRTGGYTF
TGCAGTGCCAGAGGGGGCAGGACGGGCGGCTACACCTTC
>TRBJ2-3|-|-|TRBV7-2
CASSFSRAGDTQYF
TGTGCCAGCAGCTTCTCGAGGGCGGGAGATACGCAGTATTTT
>TRBJ2-5|-|-|TRBV7-2
CASSPRETFQETQYF
TGTGCCAGCAGCCCACGGGAAACTTTCCAAGAGACCCAGTACTTC
>TRBJ2-7|-|once|TRBV20-1
CSAIGDIQYF
TGCAGTGCTATCGGCGACATCCAGTACTTC
>TRBJ2-7|-|few|TRBV10-3
CAISESSSAYEQYF
TGTGCCATCAGTGAGTCGAGCAGCGCTTATGAGCAGTACTTC
>TRBJ2-7|TRBD2|few|TRBV6-5
CASSTLLAGVAEQYF
TGTGCCAGCAGTACCTTACTAGCGGGAGTGGCCGAGCAGTACTTC
>TRBJ2-7|TRBD2|few|TRBV25-1
CASSEMGTSLYEQYF
TGTGCCAGCAGTGAAATGGGGACTAGTCTCTACGAGCAGTACTTC
>TRBJ2-7|-|few|TRBV13
CASSPFSSYEQYF
TGTGCCAGCAGCCCATTCAGCTCCTACGAGCAGTACTTC
>TRBJ1-2|-|many|TRBV14
CASSREVNYGYTF
TGTGCCAGCAGCCGGGAGGTGAACTATGGCTACACCTTC
>TRBJ2-1|TRBD2|-|TRBV12-3/TRBV12-4
CASSQTSGWGRNEQFF
TGTGCCAGCAGCCAAACTAGCGGTTGGGGAAGGAATGAGCAGTTCTTC
>TRBJ2-3|-|-|TRBV24-1
CATSETGPTDTQYF
TGTGCCACCAGTGAAACAGGACCCACAGATACGCAGTATTTT
>TRBJ2-3|TRBD1|-|TRBV28
CASSFLGQGGTDTQYF
TGTGCCAGCAGTTTCCTCGGACAGGGAGGCACAGATACGCAGTATTTT
>TRBJ2-4|TRBD2|once|TRBV12-3/TRBV12-4
CASSLEGLAGEAKNIQYF
TGTGCCAGCAGTTTAGAGGGACTAGCGGGAGAAGCCAAAAACATTCAGTACTTC
>TRBJ2-1|-|-|TRBV29-1
CSVELGNYNEQFF
TGCAGCGTTGAGTTAGGGAACTACAATGAGCAGTTCTTC
>TRBJ2-1|TRBD2|-|TRBV3-1
CAGSPYIAGGGDEQFF
TGTGCCGGCAGCCCGTACATAGCGGGAGGAGGCGATGAGCAGTTCTTC
>TRBJ1-3|-|-|TRBV5-1
CASSEDTRNTIYF
TGCGCCAGCAGCGAGGACACAAGAAACACCATATATTTT
>TRBJ1-2|-|many|TRBV20-1
CSASREFYGYTF
TGCAGTGCTAGTAGGGAATTCTATGGCTACACCTTC
>TRBJ2-7|TRBD2|-|TRBV4-1
CASSQLPGGSSYEQYF
TGCGCCAGCAGCCAACTTCCTGGCGGGAGCTCCTACGAGCAGTACTTC
>TRBJ2-3|TRBD2|-|TRBV9
CASSAPARGGGVDTQYF
TGTGCCAGCAGCGCCCCTGCTCGGGGGGGTGGAGTAGATACGCAGTATTTT
>TRBJ1-2|-|few|TRBV6-1
CASKTARGYGYTF
TGTGCCAGCAAGACAGCCCGGGGGTATGGCTACACCTTC
>TRBJ2-3|TRBD2|-|TRBV10-2
CASSERLATLTDTQYF
TGCGCCAGCAGTGAGCGACTAGCAACCCTCACAGATACGCAGTATTTT
>TRBJ2-1|TRBD2|-|TRBV2
CAFAAADSGGYNEQFF
TGTGCCTTTGCTGCCGCCGATAGCGGGGGGTACAATGAGCAGTTCTTC
>TRBJ2-3|-|-|TRBV5-1
CVSSRSGSTDTQYF
TGCGTCAGCAGCAGGAGCGGGAGCACAGATACGCAGTATTTT
>TRBJ1-2|-|-|TRBV29-1
CSVAGSMGYTF
TGCAGCGTAGCAGGGAGCATGGGCTACACCTTC
>TRBJ1-5|-|-|TRBV2
CASSEAPDGLQPQHF
TGTGCCAGCAGTGAAGCCCCGGACGGGCTTCAGCCCCAGCATTTT
>TRBJ1-5|-|-|TRBV27
CAGSFGGSGPNQPQHF
TGTGCCGGCAGTTTTGGAGGATCCGGGCCCAATCAGCCCCAGCATTTT
>TRBJ2-1|-|few|TRBV5-1
CASSLNRGHNEQFF
TGCGCCAGCAGCTTGAATAGGGGCCACAATGAGCAGTTCTTC
>TRBJ1-2|-|-|TRBV12-3/TRBV12-4
CASSLTGPTGGYTF
TGTGCCAGCAGCCTCACTGGCCCTACAGGGGGCTACACCTTC
>TRBJ2-3|TRBD1|few|TRBV5-8
CASSLSGQGSFTDTQYF
TGTGCCAGCAGCTTGTCCGGACAGGGGAGTTTCACAGATACGCAGTATTTT
>TRBJ2-4|-|few|TRBV10-3
CAISEPSQGTLNIQYF
TGTGCCATCAGTGAGCCTTCGCAGGGTACCCTAAACATTCAGTACTTC
>TRBJ2-6|TRBD1|few|TRBV4-2
CASSQGQGIAGANVLTF
TGTGCCAGCAGCCAAGGACAGGGTATAGCTGGGGCCAACGTCCTGACTTTC
>TRBJ1-4|-|once|TRBV4-2
CASSPRDFRGEKLFF
TGTGCCAGCAGCCCTCGGGACTTTCGAGGGGAAAAACTGTTTTTT
>TRBJ2-5|-|few|TRBV5-1
CASSNYRETQETQYF
TGCGCCAGCAGCAATTACAGGGAAACCCAAGAGACCCAGTACTTC
>TRBJ2-1|-|-|TRBV20-1
CSAMAGSLYNEQFF
TGCAGTGCTATGGCCGGGTCTTTGTACAATGAGCAGTTCTTC
>TRBJ2-7|-|-|TRBV6-7
CASSYPIPNEQYF
TGTGCCAGCAGTTACCCGATCCCCAATGAGCAGTACTTC
>TRBJ1-4|TRBD1|few|TRBV27
CASSLIGTGLSTGGKLFF
TGTGCCAGCAGTTTAATTGGGACAGGGCTTTCTACTGGCGGAAAACTGTTTTTT
>TRBJ2-1|-|-|TRBV12-3/TRBV12-4
CAISKGGGPHEQFF
TGTGCCATCTCGAAAGGGGGAGGGCCCCATGAGCAGTTCTTC
>TRBJ2-6|-|few|TRBV12-3/TRBV12-4
CASSPGTLHPFSGANVLTF
TGTGCCAGCAGTCCTGGGACTCTTCACCCCTTTTCTGGGGCCAACGTCCTGACTTTC
>TRBJ2-7|-|-|TRBV29-1
CSVWGLEGQSYEQYF
TGCAGCGTTTGGGGGTTAGAGGGGCAATCCTACGAGCAGTACTTC
>TRBJ2-3|-|few|TRBV6-1
CASSERGGGWSTDTQYF
TGTGCCAGCAGTGAAAGAGGGGGAGGCTGGTCTACAGATACGCAGTATTTT
>TRBJ2-5|-|few|TRBV2
CASRADRMIETQYF
TGTGCCAGCAGAGCTGACAGGATGATAGAGACCCAGTACTTC
>TRBJ2-1|TRBD2|-|TRBV10-3
CAISTGTSPDNEQFF
TGTGCCATCAGTACCGGGACTAGCCCCGACAATGAGCAGTTCTTC
>TRBJ1-2|-|-|TRBV10-3
CAISDSEGRSLYYGYTF
TGTGCCATCAGTGACTCAGAAGGACGGTCTCTTTACTATGGCTACACCTTC
>TRBJ1-5|-|few|TRBV6-5
CASTPGLNQPQHF
TGTGCCAGCACCCCAGGGCTCAATCAGCCCCAGCATTTT
>TRBJ1-2|-|-|TRBV5-4
CASSSQGNGYTF
TGTGCCAGCAGCTCGCAGGGCAATGGCTACACCTTC
>TRBJ2-4|-|-|TRBV27
CASSLGQANIQYF
TGTGCCAGCAGTTTGGGACAAGCGAACATTCAGTACTTC
>TRBJ2-1|-|-|TRBV6-2/TRBV6-3
CASSSLRQNNEQFF
TGTGCCAGCAGTTCCCTCCGACAGAACAATGAGCAGTTCTTC
>TRBJ2-3|TRBD2|-|TRBV2
CASRALAGLTDTQYF
TGTGCCAGCAGAGCTCTAGCGGGCCTTACAGATACGCAGTATTTT
>TRBJ2-7|-|-|TRBV27
CASSLSITGQNEQYF
TGTGCCAGCAGTTTATCGATTACAGGGCAGAACGAGCAGTACTTC
>TRBJ1-2|-|-|TRBV5-1
CASSYGQQGGNYGYTF
TGCGCCAGCAGCTACGGACAACAAGGGGGTAACTATGGCTACACCTTC
>TRBJ2-5|TRBD1|-|TRBV28
CASSLLTGDEQYF
TGTGCCAGCAGTCTCTTGACAGGGGATGAGCAGTACTTC
>TRBJ1-6|-|-|TRBV3-1
CASSLAGPGLNSPLHF
TGTGCCAGCAGCCTAGCAGGGCCAGGGCTTAATTCACCCCTCCACTTT